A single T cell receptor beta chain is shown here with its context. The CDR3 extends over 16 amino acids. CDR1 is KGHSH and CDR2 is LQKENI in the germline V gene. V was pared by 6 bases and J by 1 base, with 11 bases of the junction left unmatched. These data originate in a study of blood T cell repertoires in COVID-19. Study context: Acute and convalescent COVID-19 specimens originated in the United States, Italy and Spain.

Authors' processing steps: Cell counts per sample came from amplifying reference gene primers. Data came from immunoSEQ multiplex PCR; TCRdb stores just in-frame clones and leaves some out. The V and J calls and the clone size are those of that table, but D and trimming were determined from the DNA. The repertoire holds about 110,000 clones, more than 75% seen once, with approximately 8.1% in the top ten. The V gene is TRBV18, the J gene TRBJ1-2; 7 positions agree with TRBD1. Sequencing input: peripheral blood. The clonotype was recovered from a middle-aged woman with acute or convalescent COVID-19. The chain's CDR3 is CASSPIPGQSNYGYTF. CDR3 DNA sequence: TGTGCCAGCTCGCCTATTCCGGGACAGAGTAACTATGGCTACACCTTC. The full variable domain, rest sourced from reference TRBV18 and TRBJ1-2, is NAGVMQNPRHLVRRRGQEARLRCSPMKGHSHVYWYRQLPEEGLKFMVYLQKENIIDESGMPKERFSAEFPKEGPSILRIQQVVRGDSAAYFCASSPIPGQSNYGYTFGSGTRLTVV.